The text below deals with one TCR beta chain. The record originates from a study of regulatory T cells in long-lasting Graves disease. The sample's time point: newly diagnosed GD, antithyroid drugs for less than 3 months. The TCR library used RNA extracted from PBMCs. The TCR beta library used iRepertoire HTBI primers with Arm-PCR amplification of CDR3. TCRdb redid the calling of the multiplex PCR reads with MiXCR, one entry per CDR3 protein. The data show roughly 510,000 distinct CDR3 sequences, about 16% seen once. V shed 0 bases and J 3 bases; nucleotides not matched to a gene: 4. Germline V gene data show CDR1 as SGHRS and CDR2 as YFSETQ. This CDR3 region has 16 residues. In addition, the sample was reused for a study of T cells in Graves' hyperthyroidism and ophthalmopathy. That paper adds: The TCR CDR3 first-round RT-PCR relied on the HTBI primer set.

The genes are TRBV5-1 and TRBJ2-1, with 9 bases lining up with TRBD2. The sample consisted of peripheral blood mononuclear cells (PBMCs), taken at new diagnosis, from a patient treated with antithyroid drugs. The receptor was isolated from a man aged 18 to 30 with Graves disease. Here the CDR3 DNA reads TGCGCCAGCAGCTTGGCAGCTAGCGGGAACTACAATGAGCAGTTCTTC. Translated: CASSLAASGNYNEQFF.